These T cell receptor beta chains were read from a single sample in a study of T cell responses to AZD1222 COVID-19 vaccine. Method: immunoSEQ multiplex PCR; TCRdb's copy keeps in-frame clones and lacks some. The sample lists about 85,000 clones, roughly 88% seen once, with approximately 10% in the top ten. This specimen consisted of peripheral blood, obtained on day 0 of MenACWY control vaccination. The receptors come from an adult in good health. The CDR3 runs from the conserved cysteine through the conserved F or W. The order of the fields is V gene, J gene, D gene, clone size, CDR3 DNA, CDR3 protein. The D gene is left open where the match is weak. Clone size is given for some rows only: seen once, a few or many times, or a class if the clone is expanded.

TRBV18	TRBJ1-1	NA	NA	TGTGCCAGCTCACTTCATCCGGACACGCCGAACACTGAAGCTTTCTTT	CASSLHPDTPNTEAFF
TRBV9	TRBJ2-1	TRBD2	once	TGTGCCAGCAGCGTAGTTTCGGGGGGGTACAATGAGCAGTTCTTC	CASSVVSGGYNEQFF
TRBV9	TRBJ2-5	NA	NA	TGTGCCAGCAGCAGCGAAGAGACCCAGTACTTC	CASSSEETQYF
TRBV15	TRBJ1-1	NA	NA	TGTGCCACCAGCAAGAGTCATACGAACACTGAAGCTTTCTTT	CATSKSHTNTEAFF
TRBV6-5	TRBJ1-2	NA	few	TGTGCCAGCAGTTACGTCGATGCGGCATCTGGCTACACCTTC	CASSYVDAASGYTF
TRBV6-1	TRBJ1-1	TRBD1	NA	TGTGCCAGCAGTGAATTTGGGACAGGGGACACTGAAGCTTTCTTT	CASSEFGTGDTEAFF
TRBV27	TRBJ1-4	NA	NA	TGTGCCAGCAGTTTATCGAGGGCTGCGAATGAAAAACTGTTTTTT	CASSLSRAANEKLFF
TRBV7-9	TRBJ1-5	NA	NA	TGTGCCAGCAGCTTGGCCTCCATAGGGGGCAATCAGCCCCAGCATTTT	CASSLASIGGNQPQHF
TRBV12-3/TRBV12-4	TRBJ2-3	TRBD2	medium-sized	TGTGCCAGCAGAGACCTAGCGGGTGATACGCAGTATTTT	CASRDLAGDTQYF
TRBV7-2	TRBJ1-5	NA	NA	TGTGCCAGCAGCTTAGGGGGGGGTGTAGGAGCCCACGGGCCCCAGCATTTT	CASSLGGGVGAHGPQHF
TRBV19	TRBJ1-1	NA	NA	TGTGCCAGTAGTGCTCGGTGGGGAGCGGACACTGAAGCTTTCTTT	CASSARWGADTEAFF
TRBV13	TRBJ1-4	NA	NA	TGTGCCAGCAGCTTACAGAGGGCTGAAAAACTGTTTTTT	CASSLQRAEKLFF
TRBV12-5	TRBJ2-7	NA	NA	TGTGCTAGTGGTTCGCCAGGACTGACCTCCTACGAGCAGTACTTC	CASGSPGLTSYEQYF
TRBV27	TRBJ1-2	NA	few	TGTGCCAGCAGGCTACAGGGTCGGGACAACTATGGCTACACCTTC	CASRLQGRDNYGYTF
TRBV9	TRBJ1-2	NA	NA	TGTGCCAGCACCCTAGAGTGGGGGGGCCACGGCTACACCTTC	CASTLEWGGHGYTF
TRBV7-2	TRBJ2-5	NA	NA	TGTGCCAGCAGCTTTCAGGGGGGTTTACAAGAGACCCAGTACTTC	CASSFQGGLQETQYF
TRBV5-4	TRBJ2-2	TRBD1	NA	TGTGCCAGCAGCCCTGGGACAGGGGGGTACACCGGGGAGCTGTTTTTT	CASSPGTGGYTGELFF
TRBV18	TRBJ2-7	TRBD1	NA	TGTGCCAGCTCGCCTTCCGGGACAGGGGGCCGGGAGCAGTACTTC	CASSPSGTGGREQYF
TRBV2	TRBJ1-4	NA	NA	TGTGCCAGCAGCTGGACAGCCGAAAAACTGTTTTTT	CASSWTAEKLFF
TRBV7-2	TRBJ1-2	NA	once	TGTGCCAGCAGCTTAGCGCTGACAGCCTATGGCTACACCTTC	CASSLALTAYGYTF
TRBV3-1/TRBV3-2	TRBJ1-5	TRBD1	NA	TGTGCCAGCAGCCCGCAGGCCGGGACAGGGTCTAGCAATCAGCCCCAGCATTTT	CASSPQAGTGSSNQPQHF
TRBV18	TRBJ2-2	NA	NA	TGTGCCAGCTCACCGACGACAGTCACCGGGGAGCTGTTTTTT	CASSPTTVTGELFF